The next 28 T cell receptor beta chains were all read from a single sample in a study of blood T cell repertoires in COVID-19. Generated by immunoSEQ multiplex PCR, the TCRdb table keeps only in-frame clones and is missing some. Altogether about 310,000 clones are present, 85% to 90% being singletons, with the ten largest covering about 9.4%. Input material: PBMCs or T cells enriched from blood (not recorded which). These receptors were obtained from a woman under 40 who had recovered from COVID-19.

The CDR3, as DNA: TGCGCCAGCAGCTCATTCTACAGGGGAACCGGGGAGCTGTTTTTT. Translated: CASSSFYRGTGELFF. The gene calls are TRBV5-1 and TRBJ2-2; 7 bases fit TRBD1. CDR1 SGHRS and CDR2 YFSETQ come from the germline V gene. Unmatched junction bases numbered 7, after V lost 3 bases and J lost 5 bases. This CDR3 has 15 amino acids.

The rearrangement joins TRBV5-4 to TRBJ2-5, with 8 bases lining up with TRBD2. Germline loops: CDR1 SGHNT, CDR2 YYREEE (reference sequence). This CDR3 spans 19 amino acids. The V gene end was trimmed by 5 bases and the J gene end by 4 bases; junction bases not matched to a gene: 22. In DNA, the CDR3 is TGTGCCAGCAGAAATACCCTAAGCCCCGGTAGCGGGATAGGAGAGACCCAGTACTTC. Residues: CASRNTLSPGSGIGETQYF.

For the CDR3, the DNA is TGCAGCGTTGAACTACAGGGGCACCAAGAGACCCAGTACTTC. This translates into CSVELQGHQETQYF. This chain links TRBV29-1 with TRBJ2-5; 7 bases line up with TRBD1. Germline V gene data show CDR1 as SQVTM and CDR2 as ANQGSEA. The CDR3 is 14 amino acids. V gave up 2 bases and J gave up 0 bases; unmatched junction bases: 3.

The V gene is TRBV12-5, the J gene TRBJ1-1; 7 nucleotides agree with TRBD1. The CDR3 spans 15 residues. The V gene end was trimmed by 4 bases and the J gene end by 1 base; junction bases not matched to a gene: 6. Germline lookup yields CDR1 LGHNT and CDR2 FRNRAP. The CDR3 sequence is CASGWGTDKNTEAFF. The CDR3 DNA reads TGTGCTAGTGGTTGGGGGACAGATAAGAACACTGAAGCTTTCTTT.

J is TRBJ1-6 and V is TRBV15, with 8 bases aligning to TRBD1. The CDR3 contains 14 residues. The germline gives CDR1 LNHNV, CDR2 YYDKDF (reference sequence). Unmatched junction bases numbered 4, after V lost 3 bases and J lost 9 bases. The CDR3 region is CATSSQDRVSPLHF. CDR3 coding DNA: TGTGCCACCAGCAGTCAGGACAGGGTTTCACCCCTCCACTTT. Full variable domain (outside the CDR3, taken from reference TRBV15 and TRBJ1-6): DAMVIQNPRYQVTQFGKPVTLSCSQTLNHNVMYWYQQKSSQAPKLLFHYYDKDFNNEADTPDNFQSRRPNTSFCFLDIRSPGLGDTAMYLCATSSQDRVSPLHFGNGTRLTVT.

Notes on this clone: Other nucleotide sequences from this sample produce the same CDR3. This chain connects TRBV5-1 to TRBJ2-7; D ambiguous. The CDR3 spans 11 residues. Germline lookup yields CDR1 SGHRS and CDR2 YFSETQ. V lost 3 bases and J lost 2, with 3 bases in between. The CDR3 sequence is CASSSTYEQYF. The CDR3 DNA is TGCGCCAGCAGCTCCACCTACGAGCAGTACTTC.

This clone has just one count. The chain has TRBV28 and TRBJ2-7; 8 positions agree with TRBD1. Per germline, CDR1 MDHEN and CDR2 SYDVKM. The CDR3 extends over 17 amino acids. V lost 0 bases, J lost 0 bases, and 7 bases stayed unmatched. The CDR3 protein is CASSLWGTGLSSYEQYF. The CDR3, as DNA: TGTGCCAGCAGTTTATGGGGGACAGGTTTGAGCTCCTACGAGCAGTACTTC.

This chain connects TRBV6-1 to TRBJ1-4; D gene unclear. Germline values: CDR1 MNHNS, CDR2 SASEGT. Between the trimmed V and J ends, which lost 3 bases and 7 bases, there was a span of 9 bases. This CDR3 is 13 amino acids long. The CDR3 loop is CASSDTRGEKLFF. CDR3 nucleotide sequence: TGTGCCAGCAGTGATACTCGGGGTGAAAAACTGTTTTTT.

Here the CDR3 reads CASSRSVNYGYTF. CDR3 in DNA: TGTGCCAGCAGTCGATCAGTTAACTATGGCTACACCTTC. The rearrangement links TRBV28 to TRBJ1-2; D gene ambiguous. The CDR3 totals 13 residues. The V end lost 5 bases, the J end lost 1 base, and 8 bases lay between the germline ends. Germline CDR1 is MDHEN and CDR2 is SYDVKM.

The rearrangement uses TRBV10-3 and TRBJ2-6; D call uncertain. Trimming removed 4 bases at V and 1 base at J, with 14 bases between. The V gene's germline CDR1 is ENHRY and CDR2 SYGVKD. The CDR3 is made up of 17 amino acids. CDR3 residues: CAISVTATGSGANVLTF. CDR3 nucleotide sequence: TGTGCCATCAGTGTAACGGCGACTGGTTCTGGGGCCAACGTCCTGACTTTC.

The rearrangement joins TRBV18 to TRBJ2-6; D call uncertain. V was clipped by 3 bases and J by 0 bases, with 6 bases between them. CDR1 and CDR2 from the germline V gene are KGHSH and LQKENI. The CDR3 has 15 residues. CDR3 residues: CASSPGVSGANVLTF. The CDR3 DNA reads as TGTGCCAGCTCACCCGGAGTCTCTGGGGCCAACGTCCTGACTTTC.

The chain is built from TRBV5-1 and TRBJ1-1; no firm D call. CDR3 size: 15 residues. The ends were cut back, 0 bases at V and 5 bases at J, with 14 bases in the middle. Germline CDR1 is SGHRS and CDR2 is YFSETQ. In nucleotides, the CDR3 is TGCGCCAGCAGCTTGGGGGTGGGCCAGCAAACTGAAGCTTTCTTT. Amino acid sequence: CASSLGVGQQTEAFF.

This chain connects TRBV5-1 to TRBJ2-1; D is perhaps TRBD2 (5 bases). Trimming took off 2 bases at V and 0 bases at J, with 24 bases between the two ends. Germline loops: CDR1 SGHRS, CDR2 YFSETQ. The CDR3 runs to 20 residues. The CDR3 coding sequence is TGCGCCAGCAGCTTTACCTCATGGACCGGAGGCCCCAGCTCCTACAATGAGCAGTTCTTC. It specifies CASSFTSWTGGPSSYNEQFF.

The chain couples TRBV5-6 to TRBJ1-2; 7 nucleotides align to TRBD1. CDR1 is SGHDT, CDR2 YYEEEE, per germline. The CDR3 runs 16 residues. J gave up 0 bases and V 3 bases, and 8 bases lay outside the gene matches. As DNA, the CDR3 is TGTGCCAGCAGCTCTGGGTCCGGGACAGCTAACTATGGCTACACCTTC. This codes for CASSSGSGTANYGYTF.

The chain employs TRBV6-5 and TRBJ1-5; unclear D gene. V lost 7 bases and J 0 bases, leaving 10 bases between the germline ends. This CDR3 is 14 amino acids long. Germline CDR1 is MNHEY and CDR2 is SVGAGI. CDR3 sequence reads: CASNDIDSNQPQHF. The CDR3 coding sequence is TGTGCCAGCAACGACATCGATAGCAATCAGCCCCAGCATTTT.

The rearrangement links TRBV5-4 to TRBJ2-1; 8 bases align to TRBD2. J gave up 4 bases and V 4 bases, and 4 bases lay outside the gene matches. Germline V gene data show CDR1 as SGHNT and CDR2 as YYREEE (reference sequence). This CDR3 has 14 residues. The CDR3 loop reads CASSPGGVYNEQFF. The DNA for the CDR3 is TGTGCCAGCAGCCCCGGGGGGGTTTACAATGAGCAGTTCTTC. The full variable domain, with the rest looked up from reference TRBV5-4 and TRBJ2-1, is ETGVTQSPTHLIKTRGQQVTLRCSSQSGHNTVSWYQQALGQGPQFIFQYYREEENGRGNFPPRFSGLQFPNYSSELNVNALELDDSALYLCASSPGGVYNEQFFGPGTRLTVL.

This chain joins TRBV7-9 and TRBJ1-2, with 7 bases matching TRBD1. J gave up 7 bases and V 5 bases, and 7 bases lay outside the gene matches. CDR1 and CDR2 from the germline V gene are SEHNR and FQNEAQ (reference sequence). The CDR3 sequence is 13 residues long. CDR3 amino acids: CASSPREGAGYTF. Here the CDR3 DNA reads TGTGCCAGCAGCCCCCGGGAGGGGGCTGGCTACACCTTC.

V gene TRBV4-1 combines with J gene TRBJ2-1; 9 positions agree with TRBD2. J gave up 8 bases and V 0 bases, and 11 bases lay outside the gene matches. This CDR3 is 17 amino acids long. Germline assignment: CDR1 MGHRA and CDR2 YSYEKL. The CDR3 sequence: CASSQDRDVAGAYEQFF. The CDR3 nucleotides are TGCGCCAGCAGCCAAGATAGGGACGTAGCGGGAGCCTATGAGCAGTTCTTC.

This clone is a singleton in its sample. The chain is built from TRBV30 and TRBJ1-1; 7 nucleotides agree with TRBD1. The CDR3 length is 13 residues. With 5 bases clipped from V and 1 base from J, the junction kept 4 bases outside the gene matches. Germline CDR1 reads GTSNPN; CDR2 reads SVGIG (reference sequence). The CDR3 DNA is TGTGCCTGGGATCACAGGGGGAACACTGAAGCTTTCTTT. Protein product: CAWDHRGNTEAFF.

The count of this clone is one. CDR3 amino acids: CASSFSGQNYGYTF. For the CDR3, the DNA is TGTGCCAGCAGCTTTTCAGGACAGAACTATGGCTACACCTTC. The J gene is TRBJ1-2, the V gene TRBV7-2; tentatively, D is TRBD1 (6 bases). Germline CDR1 SGHTA, CDR2 FQGNSA. CDR3 length equals 14 residues. V was cut by 3 bases and J by 2 bases, with 10 bases left in between.

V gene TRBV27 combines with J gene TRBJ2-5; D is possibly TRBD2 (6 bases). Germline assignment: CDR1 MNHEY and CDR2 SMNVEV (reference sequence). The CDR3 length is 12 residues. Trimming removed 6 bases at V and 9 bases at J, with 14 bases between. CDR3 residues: CASSPTGVPQYF. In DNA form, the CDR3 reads TGTGCCAGCAGCCCTACGGGGGTTCCCCAGTACTTC.

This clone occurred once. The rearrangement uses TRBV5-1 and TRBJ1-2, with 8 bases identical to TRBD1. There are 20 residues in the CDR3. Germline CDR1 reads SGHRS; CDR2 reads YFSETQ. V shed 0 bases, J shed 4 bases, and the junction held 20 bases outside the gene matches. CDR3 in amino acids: CASSLDEAGGAANLGYGYTF. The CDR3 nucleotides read TGCGCCAGCAGCTTGGACGAAGCAGGGGGCGCGGCTAACCTCGGCTATGGCTACACCTTC.

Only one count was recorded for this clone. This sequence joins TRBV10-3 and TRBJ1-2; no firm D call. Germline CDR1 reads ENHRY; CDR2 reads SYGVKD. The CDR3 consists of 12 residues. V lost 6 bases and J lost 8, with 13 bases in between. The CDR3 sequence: CAISLGLEGYTF. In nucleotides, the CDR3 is TGTGCCATCAGCCTCGGTCTGGAGGGCTACACCTTC.

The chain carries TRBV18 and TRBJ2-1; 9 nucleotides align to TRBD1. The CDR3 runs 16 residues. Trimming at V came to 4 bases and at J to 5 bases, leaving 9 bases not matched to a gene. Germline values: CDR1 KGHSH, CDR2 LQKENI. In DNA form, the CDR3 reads TGTGCCAGCTCACGACGCTACCGGGACAGGGACAATGAGCAGTTCTTC. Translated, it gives CASSRRYRDRDNEQFF.

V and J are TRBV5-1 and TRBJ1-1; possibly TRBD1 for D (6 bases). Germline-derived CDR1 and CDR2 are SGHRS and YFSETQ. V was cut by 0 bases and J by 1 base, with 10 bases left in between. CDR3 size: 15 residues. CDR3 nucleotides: TGCGCCAGCAGCTTGGATGGACAGCCGAACACTGAAGCTTTCTTT. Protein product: CASSLDGQPNTEAFF. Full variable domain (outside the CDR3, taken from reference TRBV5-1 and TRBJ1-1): KAGVTQTPRYLIKTRGQQVTLSCSPISGHRSVSWYQQTPGQGLQFLFEYFSETQRNKGNFPGRFSGRQFSNSRSEMNVSTLELGDSALYLCASSLDGQPNTEAFFGQGTRLTVV.

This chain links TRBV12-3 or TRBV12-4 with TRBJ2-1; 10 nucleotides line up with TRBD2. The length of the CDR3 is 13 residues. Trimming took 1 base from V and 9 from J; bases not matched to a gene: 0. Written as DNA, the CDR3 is TGTGCCAGCAGTTTAGGGACTAGCGGTGAGCAGTTCTTC. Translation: CASSLGTSGEQFF.

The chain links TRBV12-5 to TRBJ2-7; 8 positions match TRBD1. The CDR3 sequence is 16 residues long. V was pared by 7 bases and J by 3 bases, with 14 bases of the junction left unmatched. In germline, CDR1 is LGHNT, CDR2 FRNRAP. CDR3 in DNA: TGTGCTAGTGCCACCATCCAGGGGGCTCCAAACTACGAGCAGTACTTC. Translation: CASATIQGAPNYEQYF. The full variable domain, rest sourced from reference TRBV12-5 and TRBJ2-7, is DARVTQTPRHKVTEMGQEVTMRCQPILGHNTVFWYRQTMMQGLELLAYFRNRAPLDDSGMPKDRFSAEMPDATLATLKIQPSEPRDSAVYFCASATIQGAPNYEQYFGPGTRLTVT.

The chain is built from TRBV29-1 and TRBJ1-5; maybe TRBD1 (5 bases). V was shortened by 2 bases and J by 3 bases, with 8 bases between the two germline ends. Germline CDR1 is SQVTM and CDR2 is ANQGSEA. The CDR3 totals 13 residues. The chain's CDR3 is CSVEMGLNQPQHF. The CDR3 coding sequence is TGCAGCGTTGAAATGGGGCTCAATCAGCCCCAGCATTTT.